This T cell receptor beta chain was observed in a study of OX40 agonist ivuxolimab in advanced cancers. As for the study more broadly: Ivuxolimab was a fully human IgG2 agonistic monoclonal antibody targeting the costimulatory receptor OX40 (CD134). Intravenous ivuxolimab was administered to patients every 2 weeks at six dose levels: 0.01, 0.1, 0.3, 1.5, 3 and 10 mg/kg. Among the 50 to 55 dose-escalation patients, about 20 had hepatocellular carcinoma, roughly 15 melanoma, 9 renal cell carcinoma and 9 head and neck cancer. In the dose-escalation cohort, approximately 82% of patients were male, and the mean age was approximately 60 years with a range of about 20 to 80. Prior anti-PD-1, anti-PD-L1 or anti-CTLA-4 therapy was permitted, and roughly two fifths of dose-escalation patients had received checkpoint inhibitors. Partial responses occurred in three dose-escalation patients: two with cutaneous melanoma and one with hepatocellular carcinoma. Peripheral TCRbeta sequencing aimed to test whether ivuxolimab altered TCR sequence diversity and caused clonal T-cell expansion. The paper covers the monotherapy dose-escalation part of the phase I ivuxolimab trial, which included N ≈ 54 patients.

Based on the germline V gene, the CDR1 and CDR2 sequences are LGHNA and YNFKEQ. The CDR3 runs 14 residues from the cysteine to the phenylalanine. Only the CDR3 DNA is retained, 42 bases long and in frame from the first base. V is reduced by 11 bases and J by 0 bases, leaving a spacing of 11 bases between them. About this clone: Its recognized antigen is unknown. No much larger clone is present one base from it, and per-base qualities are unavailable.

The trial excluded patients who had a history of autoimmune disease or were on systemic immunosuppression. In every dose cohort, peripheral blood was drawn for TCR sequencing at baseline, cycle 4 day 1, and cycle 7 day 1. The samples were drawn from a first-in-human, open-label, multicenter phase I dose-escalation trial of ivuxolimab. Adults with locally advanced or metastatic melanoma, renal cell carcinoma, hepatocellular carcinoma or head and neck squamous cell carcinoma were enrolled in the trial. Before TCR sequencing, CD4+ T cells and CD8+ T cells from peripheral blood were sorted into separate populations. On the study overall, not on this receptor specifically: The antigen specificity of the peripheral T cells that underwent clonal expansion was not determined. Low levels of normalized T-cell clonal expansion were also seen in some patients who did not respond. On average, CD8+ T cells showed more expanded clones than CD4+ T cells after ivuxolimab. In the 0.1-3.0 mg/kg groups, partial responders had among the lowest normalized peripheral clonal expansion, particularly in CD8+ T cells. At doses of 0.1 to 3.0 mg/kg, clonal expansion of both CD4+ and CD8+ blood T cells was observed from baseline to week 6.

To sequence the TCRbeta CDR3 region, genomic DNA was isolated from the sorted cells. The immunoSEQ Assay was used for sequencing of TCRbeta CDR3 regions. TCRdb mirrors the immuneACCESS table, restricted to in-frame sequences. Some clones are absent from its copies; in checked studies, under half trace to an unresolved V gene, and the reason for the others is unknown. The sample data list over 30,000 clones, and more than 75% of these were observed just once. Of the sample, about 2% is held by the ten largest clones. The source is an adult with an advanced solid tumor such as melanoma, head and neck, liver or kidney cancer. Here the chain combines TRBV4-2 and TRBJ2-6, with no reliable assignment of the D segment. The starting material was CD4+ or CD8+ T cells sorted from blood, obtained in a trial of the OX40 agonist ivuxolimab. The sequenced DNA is TGTGCCTCCGGCCGGACCTCTGGGGCCAACGTCCTGACTTTC. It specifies CASGRTSGANVLTF.